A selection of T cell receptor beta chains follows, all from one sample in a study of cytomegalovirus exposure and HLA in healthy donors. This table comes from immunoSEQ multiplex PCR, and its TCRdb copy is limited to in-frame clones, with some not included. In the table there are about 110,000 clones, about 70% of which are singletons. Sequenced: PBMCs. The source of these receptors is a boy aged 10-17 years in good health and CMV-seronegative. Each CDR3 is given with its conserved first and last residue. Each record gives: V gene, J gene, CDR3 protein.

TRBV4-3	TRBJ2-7	CASSRDRGSVEQYF
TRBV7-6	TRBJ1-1	CASSLVIEANTEAFF
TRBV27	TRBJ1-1	CASSLVGVGGGFEAFF
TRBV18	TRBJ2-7	CASSPLDSYYEQYF
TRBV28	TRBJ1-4	CATFRGTNEKLFF
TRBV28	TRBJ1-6	CASSLLQENSPLHF
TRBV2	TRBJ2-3	CASRPESRGRDTQYF
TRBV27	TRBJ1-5	CASNPPTQDSTSYSNQPQHF
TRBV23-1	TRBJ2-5	CASSHQRQGPGTQYF
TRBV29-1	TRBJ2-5	CSDQKGETQYF
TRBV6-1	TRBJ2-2	CASNWGGYTGELFF
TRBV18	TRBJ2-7	CASSPRGQGGEQYF
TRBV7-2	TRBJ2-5	CASSPGRGGDQETQYF
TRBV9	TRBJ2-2	CASSVALAGTGELFF
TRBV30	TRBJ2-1	CAWSGGRGSYNEQFF
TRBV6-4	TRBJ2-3	CASSDSRGPLTTDTQYF
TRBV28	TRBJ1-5	CASNLVEFRGGNQPQHF
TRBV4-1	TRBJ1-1	CASSQVLRMNTEAFF
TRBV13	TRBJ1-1	CASSLGGASTEAFF
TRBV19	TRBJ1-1	CASSPDRDRTEAFF
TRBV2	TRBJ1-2	CASSGPRGDFYGYTF
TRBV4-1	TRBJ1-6	CASSPGHLLDSPLHF
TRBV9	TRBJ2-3	CASSAGTHPTDTQYF
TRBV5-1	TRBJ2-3	CASSWGSGGTDTQYF
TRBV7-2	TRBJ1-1	CASSPWSTEAFF
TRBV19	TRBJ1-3	CASSMRNTIYF
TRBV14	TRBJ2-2	CASSQRSGGNTGELFF
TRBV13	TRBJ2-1	CASSLRLAWGEQFF
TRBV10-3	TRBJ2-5	CAISVGGVGETQYF
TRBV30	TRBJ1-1	CATTRGTEAFF
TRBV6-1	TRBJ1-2	CASSLTGTGSGGYTF
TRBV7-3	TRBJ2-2	CASSRTGNTGELFF
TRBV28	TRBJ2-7	CASGRDSPKEQYF
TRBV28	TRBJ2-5	CASTLEGGYQETQYF
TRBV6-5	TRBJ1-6	CASSYPPAGYNSPLHF
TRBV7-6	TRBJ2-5	CASSRYRDKQETQYF
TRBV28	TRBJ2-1	CASSTPSGRGGYNEQFF
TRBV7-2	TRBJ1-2	CASSDNTGTGGWGYTF
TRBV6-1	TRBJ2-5	CASSELGETQYF
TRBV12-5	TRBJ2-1	CASGNKTPLVPNEQFF
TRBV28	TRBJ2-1	CASSSGVLGKLEQFF
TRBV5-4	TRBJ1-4	CASSLGDRGFEKLFF
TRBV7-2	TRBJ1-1	CASSLGGLGDTEAFF
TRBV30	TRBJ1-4	CAWSRGTANEKLFF
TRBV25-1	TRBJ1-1	CASSGRDRRNTEAFF
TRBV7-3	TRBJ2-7	CASSLGPRTSDYEQYF
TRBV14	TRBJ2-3	CASSQDRGGRAQYF
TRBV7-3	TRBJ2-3	CASSLNGRRGRDTQYF
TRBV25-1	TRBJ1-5	CASSAGGSGNQLQHF
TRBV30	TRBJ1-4	CAWSDPEDRASGNEKLFF
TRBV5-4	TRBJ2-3	CASSSLAGGSTDTQYF
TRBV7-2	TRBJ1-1	CASSSRAGGGRSTEAFF
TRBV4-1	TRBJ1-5	CASSQDSRVTDNQPQHF
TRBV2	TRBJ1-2	CASSEGDPGTTGYTF
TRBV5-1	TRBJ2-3	CASRGQGSTDTQYF
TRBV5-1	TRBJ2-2	CASSFTSGGTGELFF
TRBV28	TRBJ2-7	CASRDTRLNEQYF
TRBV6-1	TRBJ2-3	CASSETSGGYTDTQYF